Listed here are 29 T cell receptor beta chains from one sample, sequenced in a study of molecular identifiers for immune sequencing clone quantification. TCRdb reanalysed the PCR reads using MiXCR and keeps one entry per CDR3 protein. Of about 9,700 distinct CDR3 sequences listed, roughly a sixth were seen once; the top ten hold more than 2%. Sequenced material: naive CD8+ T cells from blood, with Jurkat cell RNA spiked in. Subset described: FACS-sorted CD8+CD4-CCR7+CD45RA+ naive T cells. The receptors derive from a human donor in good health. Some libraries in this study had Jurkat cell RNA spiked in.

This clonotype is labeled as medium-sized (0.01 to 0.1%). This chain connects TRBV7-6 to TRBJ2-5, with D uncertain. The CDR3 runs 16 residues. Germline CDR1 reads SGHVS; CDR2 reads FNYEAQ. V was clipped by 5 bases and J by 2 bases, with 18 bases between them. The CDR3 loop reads CASSPFLDDHQETQYF. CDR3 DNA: TGTGCCAGCAGCCCTTTTCTGGACGACCATCAAGAGACCCAGTACTTC.

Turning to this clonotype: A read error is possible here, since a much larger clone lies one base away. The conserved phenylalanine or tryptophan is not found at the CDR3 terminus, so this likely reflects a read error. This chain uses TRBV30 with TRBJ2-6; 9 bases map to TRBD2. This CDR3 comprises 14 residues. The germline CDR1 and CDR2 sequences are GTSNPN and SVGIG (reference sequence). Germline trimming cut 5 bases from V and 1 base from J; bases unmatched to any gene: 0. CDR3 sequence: CAWAGGSGANVLTL. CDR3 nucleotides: TGTGCCTGGGCGGGAGGGTCTGGGGCCAACGTCCTGACTTTA.

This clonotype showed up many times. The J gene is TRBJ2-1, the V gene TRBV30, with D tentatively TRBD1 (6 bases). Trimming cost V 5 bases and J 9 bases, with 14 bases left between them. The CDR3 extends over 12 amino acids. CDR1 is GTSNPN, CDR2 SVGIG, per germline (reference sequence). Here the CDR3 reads CAWGLLGAEQFF. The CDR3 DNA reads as TGTGCCTGGGGACTCTTGGGGGCTGAGCAGTTCTTC.

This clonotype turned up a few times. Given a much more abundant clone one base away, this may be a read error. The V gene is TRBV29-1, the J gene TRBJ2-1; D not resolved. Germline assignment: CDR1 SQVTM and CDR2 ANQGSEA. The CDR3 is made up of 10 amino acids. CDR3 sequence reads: CSVGGNEQCF. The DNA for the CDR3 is TGCAGCGTTGGAGGCAATGAGCAGTGCTTC.

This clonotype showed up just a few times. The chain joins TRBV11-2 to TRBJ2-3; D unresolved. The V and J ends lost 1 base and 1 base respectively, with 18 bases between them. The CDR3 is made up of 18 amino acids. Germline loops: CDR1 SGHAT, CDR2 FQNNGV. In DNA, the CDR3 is TGTGCCAGCAGCTTAGTATCCTCGTGGGTATTTGGCACAGATACGCAGTATTTT. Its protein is CASSLVSSWVFGTDTQYF.

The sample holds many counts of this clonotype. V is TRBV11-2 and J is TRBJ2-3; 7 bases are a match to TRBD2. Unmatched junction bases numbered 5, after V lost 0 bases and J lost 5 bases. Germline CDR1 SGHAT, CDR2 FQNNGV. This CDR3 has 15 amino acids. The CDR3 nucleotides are TGTGCCAGCAGCTTAGATAGCGGGCTCGGAGATACGCAGTATTTT. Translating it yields CASSLDSGLGDTQYF.

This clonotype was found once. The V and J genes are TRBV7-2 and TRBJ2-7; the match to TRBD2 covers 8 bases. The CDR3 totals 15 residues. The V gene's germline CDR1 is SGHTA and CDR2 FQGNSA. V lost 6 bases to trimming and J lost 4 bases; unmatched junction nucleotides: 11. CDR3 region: CASRGAGEGRYEQYF. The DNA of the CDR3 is TGTGCCAGCAGAGGAGCGGGAGAAGGTCGGTACGAGCAGTACTTC.

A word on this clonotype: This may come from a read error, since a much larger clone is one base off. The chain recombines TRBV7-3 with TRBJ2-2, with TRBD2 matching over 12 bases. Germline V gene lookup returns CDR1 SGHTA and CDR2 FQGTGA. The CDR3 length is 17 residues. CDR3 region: CASSPGLAGFGTGVLFF. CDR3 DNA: TGTGCCAGCAGCCCAGGACTAGCGGGATTCGGAACCGGGGTGCTGTTTTTT.

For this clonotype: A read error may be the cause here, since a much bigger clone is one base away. The CDR3 spells CASSLARYHGGYTF. CDR3 DNA: TGTGCCAGCAGTTTAGCGCGGTACCACGGAGGCTACACCTTC. This chain links TRBV12-3 or TRBV12-4 with TRBJ1-2; D remains ambiguous. V lost 0 bases, J lost 8 bases, and 13 bases lay in between. This CDR3 has 14 amino acids.

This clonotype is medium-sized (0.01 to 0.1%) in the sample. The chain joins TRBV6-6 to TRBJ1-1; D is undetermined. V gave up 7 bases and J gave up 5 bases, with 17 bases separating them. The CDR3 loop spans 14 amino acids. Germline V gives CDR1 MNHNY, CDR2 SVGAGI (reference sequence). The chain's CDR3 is CASNPPSMGTEAFF. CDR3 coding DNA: TGTGCCAGCAATCCCCCCTCCATGGGAACTGAAGCTTTCTTT.

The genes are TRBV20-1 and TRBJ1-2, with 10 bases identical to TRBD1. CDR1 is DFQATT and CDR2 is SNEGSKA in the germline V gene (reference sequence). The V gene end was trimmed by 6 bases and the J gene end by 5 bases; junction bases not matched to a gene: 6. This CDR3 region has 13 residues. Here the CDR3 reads CSAAPGQGYGYTF. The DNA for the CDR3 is TGCAGTGCCGCACCGGGACAGGGGTATGGCTACACCTTC.

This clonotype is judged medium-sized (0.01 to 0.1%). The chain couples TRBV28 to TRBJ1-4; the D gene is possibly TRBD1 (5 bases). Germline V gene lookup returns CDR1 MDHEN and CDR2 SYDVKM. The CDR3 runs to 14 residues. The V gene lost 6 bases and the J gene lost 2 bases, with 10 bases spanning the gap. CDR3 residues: CASRGPRTNEKLFF. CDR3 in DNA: TGTGCCAGCAGGGGGCCGAGGACTAATGAAAAACTGTTTTTT.

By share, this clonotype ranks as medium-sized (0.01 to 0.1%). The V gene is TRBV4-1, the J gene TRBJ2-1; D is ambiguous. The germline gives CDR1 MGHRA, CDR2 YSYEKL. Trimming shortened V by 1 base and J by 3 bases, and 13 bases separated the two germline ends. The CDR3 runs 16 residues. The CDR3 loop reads CASSQVGTNYYNEQFF. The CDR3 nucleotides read TGCGCCAGCAGCCAAGTTGGCACCAACTACTACAATGAGCAGTTCTTC.

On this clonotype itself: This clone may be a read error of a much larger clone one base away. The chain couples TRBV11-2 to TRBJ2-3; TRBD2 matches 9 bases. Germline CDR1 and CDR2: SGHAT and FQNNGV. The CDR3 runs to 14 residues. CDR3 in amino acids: CAGSFSGSPDTQYF. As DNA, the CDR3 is TGTGCCGGCAGCTTTAGCGGGAGCCCAGATACGCAGTATTTT.

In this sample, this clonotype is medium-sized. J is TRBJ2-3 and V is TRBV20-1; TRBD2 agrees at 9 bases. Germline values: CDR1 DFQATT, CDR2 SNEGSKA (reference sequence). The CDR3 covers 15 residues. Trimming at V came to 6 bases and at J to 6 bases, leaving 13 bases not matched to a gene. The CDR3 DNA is TGCAGTGCCCTGCGGACTAGCGTGGCGAGTGATACGCAGTATTTT. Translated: CSALRTSVASDTQYF.

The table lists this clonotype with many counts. CDR3 in DNA: TGTGCCACCAGTGATCTCCCTCTGGGGACCGGGGAGCTGTTTTTT. It translates to CATSDLPLGTGELFF. This rearrangement joins TRBV24-1 to TRBJ2-2; D is unclear. This CDR3 has 15 amino acids. The germline V gene has CDR1 KGHDR and CDR2 SFDVKD. V was trimmed by 3 bases and J by 5 bases, leaving 12 bases between them.

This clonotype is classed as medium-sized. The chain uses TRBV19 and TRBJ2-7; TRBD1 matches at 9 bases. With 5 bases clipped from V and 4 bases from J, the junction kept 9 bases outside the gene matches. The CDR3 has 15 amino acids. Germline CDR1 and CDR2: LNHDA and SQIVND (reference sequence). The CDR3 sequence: CASSLRDRALYEQYF. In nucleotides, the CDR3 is TGTGCCAGTAGTCTACGGGACAGGGCTTTGTACGAGCAGTACTTC.

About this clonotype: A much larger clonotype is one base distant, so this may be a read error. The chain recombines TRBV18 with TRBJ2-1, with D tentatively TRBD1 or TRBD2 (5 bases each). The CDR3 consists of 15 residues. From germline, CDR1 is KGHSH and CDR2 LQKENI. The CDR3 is CASPPFPRGPNEQFF. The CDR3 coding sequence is TGTGCCAGCCCACCATTTCCGAGGGGCCCCAATGAGCAGTTCTTC.

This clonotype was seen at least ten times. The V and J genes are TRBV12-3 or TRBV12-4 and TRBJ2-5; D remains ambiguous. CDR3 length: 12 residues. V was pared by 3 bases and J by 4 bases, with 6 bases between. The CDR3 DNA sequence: TGTGCCAGCAGTTTCCTCGGAGAGACCCAGTACTTC. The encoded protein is CASSFLGETQYF.

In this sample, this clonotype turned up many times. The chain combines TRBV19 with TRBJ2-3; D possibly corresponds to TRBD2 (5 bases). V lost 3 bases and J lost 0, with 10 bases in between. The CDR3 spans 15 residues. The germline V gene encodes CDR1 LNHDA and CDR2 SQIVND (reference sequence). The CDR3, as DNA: TGTGCCAGTAGTATTACCCAGCGGAGCACAGATACGCAGTATTTT. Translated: CASSITQRSTDTQYF.

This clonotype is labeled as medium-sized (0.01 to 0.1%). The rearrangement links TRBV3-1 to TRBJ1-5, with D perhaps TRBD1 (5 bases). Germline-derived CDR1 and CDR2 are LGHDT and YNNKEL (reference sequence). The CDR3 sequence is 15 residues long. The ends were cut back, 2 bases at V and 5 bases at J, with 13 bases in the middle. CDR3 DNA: TGTGCCAGCAGCCAACGACCGGGACCTCATCAGCCCCAGCATTTT. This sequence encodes CASSQRPGPHQPQHF.

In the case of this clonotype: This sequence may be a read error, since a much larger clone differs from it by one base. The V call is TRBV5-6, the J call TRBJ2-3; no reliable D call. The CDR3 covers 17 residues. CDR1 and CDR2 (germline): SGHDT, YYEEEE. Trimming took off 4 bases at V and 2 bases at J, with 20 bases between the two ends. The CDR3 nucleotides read TGTGCCAGCAGCCCACGGACCACTATAATTACCACAGATACGCAGTATTTT. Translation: CASSPRTTIITTDTQYF.

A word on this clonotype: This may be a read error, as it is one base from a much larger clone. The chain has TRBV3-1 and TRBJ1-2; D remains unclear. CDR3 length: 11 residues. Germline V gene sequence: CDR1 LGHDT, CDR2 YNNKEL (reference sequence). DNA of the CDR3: TGTGCCAGCAGCCAAGAAGACGGCTACGCCTTC. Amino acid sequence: CASSQEDGYAF.

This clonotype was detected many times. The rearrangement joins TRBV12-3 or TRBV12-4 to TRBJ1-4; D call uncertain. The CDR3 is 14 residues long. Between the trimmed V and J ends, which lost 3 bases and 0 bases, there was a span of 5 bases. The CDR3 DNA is TGTGCCAGCAGTTTGGTGACAACTAATGAAAAACTGTTTTTT. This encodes CASSLVTTNEKLFF.

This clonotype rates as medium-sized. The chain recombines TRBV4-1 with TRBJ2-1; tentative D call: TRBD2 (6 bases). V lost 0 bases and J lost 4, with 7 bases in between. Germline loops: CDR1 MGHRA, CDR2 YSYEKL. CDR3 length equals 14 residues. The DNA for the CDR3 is TGCGCCAGCAGCCAAGATGCGGGGTACAATGAGCAGTTCTTC. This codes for CASSQDAGYNEQFF.

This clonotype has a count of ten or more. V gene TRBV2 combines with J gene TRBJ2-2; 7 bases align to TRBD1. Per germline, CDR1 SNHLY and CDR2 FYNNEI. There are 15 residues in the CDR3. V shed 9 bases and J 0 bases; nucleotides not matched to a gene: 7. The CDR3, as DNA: TGTGCCAGAGAATACAGGGGAACGAACACCGGGGAGCTGTTTTTT. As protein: CAREYRGTNTGELFF.

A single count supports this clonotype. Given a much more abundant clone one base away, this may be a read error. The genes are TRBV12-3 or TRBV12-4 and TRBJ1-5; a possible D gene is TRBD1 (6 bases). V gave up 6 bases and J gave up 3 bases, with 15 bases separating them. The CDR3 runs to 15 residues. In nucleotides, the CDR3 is TGTGCCAGCAGCACTACGACAGGCCCCAATCAGCCCCAGCATTTT. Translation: CASSTTTGPNQPQHF.

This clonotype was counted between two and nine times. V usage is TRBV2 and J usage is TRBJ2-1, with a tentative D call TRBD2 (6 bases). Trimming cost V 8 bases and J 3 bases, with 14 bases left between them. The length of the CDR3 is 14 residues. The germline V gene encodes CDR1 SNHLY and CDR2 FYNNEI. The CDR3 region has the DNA TGTGCCAGCGGAGGGACTTCTCTCTACAATGAGCAGTTCTTC. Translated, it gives CASGGTSLYNEQFF.

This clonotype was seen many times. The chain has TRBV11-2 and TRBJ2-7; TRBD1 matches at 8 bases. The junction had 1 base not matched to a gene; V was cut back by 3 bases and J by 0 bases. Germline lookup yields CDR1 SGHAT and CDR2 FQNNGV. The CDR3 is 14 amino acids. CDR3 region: CASSLGQVSYEQYF. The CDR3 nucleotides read TGTGCCAGCAGCTTGGGACAGGTCTCCTACGAGCAGTACTTC.